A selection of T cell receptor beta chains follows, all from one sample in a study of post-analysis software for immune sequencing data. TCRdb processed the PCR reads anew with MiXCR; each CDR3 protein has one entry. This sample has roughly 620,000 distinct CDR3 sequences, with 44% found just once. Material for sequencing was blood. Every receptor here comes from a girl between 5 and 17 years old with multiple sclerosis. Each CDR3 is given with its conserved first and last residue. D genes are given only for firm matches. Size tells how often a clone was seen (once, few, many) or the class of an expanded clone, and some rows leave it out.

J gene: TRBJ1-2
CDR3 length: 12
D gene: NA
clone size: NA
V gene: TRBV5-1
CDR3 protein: CASSVQGHGYTF
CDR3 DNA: TGCGCCAGCAGCGTACAGGGCCATGGCTACACCTTC

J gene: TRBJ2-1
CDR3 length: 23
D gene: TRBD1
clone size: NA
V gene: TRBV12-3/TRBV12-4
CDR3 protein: CASSPGVSGTGRWYLGVYNEQFF
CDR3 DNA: TGTGCCAGCAGCCCTGGTGTTTCCGGGACAGGGAGGTGGTATCTAGGGGTCTACAATGAGCAGTTCTTC

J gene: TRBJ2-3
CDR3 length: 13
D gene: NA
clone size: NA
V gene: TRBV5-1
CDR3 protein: CASTGPITDTQYF
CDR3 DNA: TGCGCCAGTACAGGACCGATCACAGATACGCAGTATTTT

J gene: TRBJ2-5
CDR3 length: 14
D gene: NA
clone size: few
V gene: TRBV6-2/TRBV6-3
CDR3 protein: CASSNRGIQETQYF
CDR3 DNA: TGTGCCAGCAGCAATCGGGGGATCCAAGAGACCCAGTACTTC

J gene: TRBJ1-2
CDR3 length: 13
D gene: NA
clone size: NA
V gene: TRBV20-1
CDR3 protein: CSALLTVNYGYTF
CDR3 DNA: TGCAGTGCCCTACTTACAGTTAACTATGGCTACACCTTC

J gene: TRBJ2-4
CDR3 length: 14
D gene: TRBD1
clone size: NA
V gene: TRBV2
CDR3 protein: CASSVDRVENIQYF
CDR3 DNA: TGTGCCAGCAGCGTGGACAGGGTTGAAAACATTCAGTACTTC

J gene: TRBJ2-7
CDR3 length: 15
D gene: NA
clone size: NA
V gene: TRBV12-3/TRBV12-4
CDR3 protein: CASSLVRDSAYEQYF
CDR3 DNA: TGTGCCAGCAGTTTAGTCCGGGACTCAGCCTACGAGCAGTACTTC

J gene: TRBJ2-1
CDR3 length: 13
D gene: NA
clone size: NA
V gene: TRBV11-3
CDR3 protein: CASSLPLYNEQFF
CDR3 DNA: TGTGCCAGCAGCTTACCACTGTACAATGAGCAGTTCTTC

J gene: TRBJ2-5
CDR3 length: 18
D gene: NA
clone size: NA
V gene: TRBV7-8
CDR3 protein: CASSSTAWGDFWGETQYF
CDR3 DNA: TGTGCCAGCAGCTCTACTGCCTGGGGGGACTTCTGGGGAGAGACCCAGTACTTC

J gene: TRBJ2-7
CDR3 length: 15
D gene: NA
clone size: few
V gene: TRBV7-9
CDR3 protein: CASSFATGKAGEQYF
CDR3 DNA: TGTGCCAGCAGCTTTGCTACAGGAAAGGCTGGCGAGCAGTACTTC

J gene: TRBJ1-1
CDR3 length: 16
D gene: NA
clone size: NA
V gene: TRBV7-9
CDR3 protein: CASSSDGGRGNTEAFF
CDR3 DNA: TGTGCCAGCAGCTCAGACGGGGGGCGAGGAAACACTGAAGCTTTCTTT

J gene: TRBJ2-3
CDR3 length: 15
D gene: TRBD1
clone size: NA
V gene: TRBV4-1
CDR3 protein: CASSQRQGSADTQYF
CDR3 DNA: TGCGCCAGCAGCCAGAGACAGGGCTCTGCAGATACGCAGTATTTT

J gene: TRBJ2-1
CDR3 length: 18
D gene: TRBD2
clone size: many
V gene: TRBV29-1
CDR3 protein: CSVASGTSGRGGNNEQFF
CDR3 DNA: TGCAGCGTCGCCTCCGGGACTAGCGGGAGAGGAGGGAACAATGAGCAGTTCTTC

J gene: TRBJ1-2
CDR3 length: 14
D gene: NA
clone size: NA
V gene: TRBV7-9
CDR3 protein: CASSLVRPDYGYTF
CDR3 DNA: TGTGCCAGCAGCTTAGTGCGGCCAGACTATGGCTACACCTTC

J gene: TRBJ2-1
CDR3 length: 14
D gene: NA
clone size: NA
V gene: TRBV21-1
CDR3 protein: CASSKPGKSNEQFF
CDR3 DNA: TGTGCCAGCAGCAAGCCAGGGAAAAGCAATGAGCAGTTCTTC

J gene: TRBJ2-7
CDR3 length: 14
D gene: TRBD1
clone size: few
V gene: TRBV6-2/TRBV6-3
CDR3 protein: CASRAGTVSYEQYF
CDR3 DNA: TGTGCCAGCAGAGCCGGGACAGTTTCCTACGAGCAGTACTTC

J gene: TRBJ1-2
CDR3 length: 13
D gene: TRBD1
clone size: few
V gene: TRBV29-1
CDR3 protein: CSVEAGGSYGYTF
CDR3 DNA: TGCAGCGTTGAGGCAGGGGGCAGCTATGGCTACACCTTC

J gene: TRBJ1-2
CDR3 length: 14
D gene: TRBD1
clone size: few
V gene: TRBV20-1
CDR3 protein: CSASPDRGANGYTF
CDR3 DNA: TGCAGTGCTAGTCCGGACAGGGGAGCGAATGGCTACACCTTC